Listed here are 27 T cell receptor beta chains from one sample, sequenced in a study of response to subunit inactivated influenza vaccine (dated by TCRdb to 2016 to 2019). The label giving this sample's time point can be read as: around 45 days after influenza vaccine administration. The library was generated by RT-PCR. Instrument used: Illumina HiSeq 2500. TCRdb passed the public sequencing reads through fastp at Q25 and MiXCR, retaining productive beta sequences. Under each unique CDR3 protein, matching rows form one entry showing the most common genes and DNA. Present in this sample are over 400,000 distinct CDR3 sequences, roughly 13% of which were seen just once. Clones ranked in the top ten supply 10% to 15% of the sample. This material consisted of PBMCs from blood, taken about 40 days after vaccination. The receptors shown here come from a middle-aged man who received an inactivated influenza vaccine. Donor details come from another sample of the same person, matched by shared clones.

This rearrangement joins TRBV12-3 or TRBV12-4 to TRBJ2-3; possible D gene TRBD1, 6 bases. The CDR3 spans 14 residues. V was trimmed by 6 bases and J by 2 bases, leaving 12 bases between them. The CDR3 DNA sequence: TGTGCCAGCAGCCCAGGGGCTCACACAGATACGCAGTATTTT. Translating it yields CASSPGAHTDTQYF.

The rearrangement uses TRBV5-4 and TRBJ2-3; no clear D. CDR1 SGHNT and CDR2 YYREEE come from the germline V gene (reference sequence). Trimming pared 6 bases from V and 1 base from J, leaving 15 bases between. The CDR3 contains 15 residues. DNA for the CDR3: TGTGCCAGCACCCCATACCTAGGTCGCACAGATACGCAGTATTTT. It codes for CASTPYLGRTDTQYF.

This clonotype has a handful of counts. V is TRBV24-1 and J is TRBJ2-2, with 14 bases that match TRBD2. The germline CDR1 and CDR2 sequences are KGHDR and SFDVKD. The CDR3 length is 17 residues. Unmatched junction bases numbered 3, after V lost 4 bases and J lost 3 bases. For the CDR3, the DNA is TGTGCCACCAGTGAACCGGGACTAGCGGGAGACACCGGGGAGCTGTTTTTT. Translated: CATSEPGLAGDTGELFF.

V is TRBV24-1 and J is TRBJ2-5; TRBD1 aligns across 12 bases. J gave up 5 bases and V 9 bases, and 9 bases lay outside the gene matches. From germline, CDR1 is KGHDR and CDR2 SFDVKD. This CDR3 is built from 15 residues. CDR3 sequence (DNA): TGTGCCACCTCTGAACTGGGACAGGGGGCGGAGACCCAGTACTTC. Translated: CATSELGQGAETQYF.

The sample holds a few counts of this clonotype. The V call is TRBV11-1, the J call TRBJ2-5, with 8 bases identical to TRBD1. Germline assignment: CDR1 SGHAT and CDR2 FQDESV (reference sequence). The J segment lost 2 bases and the V segment lost 3 bases, leaving 14 bases of the junction unmatched. CDR3 size: 18 residues. Written as DNA, the CDR3 is TGTGCCAGCAGCTTTACCTCGGACAGGGCCCGATTTCAAGAGACCCAGTACTTC. Translated, it gives CASSFTSDRARFQETQYF.

V and J are TRBV28 and TRBJ2-5; TRBD2 matches 7 bases. CDR1 is MDHEN and CDR2 is SYDVKM in the germline V gene. The CDR3 contains 16 residues. V gave up 1 base and J gave up 4 bases; unmatched junction bases: 9. CDR3 loop: CASSLFGAGRGETQYF. The CDR3 DNA reads TGTGCCAGCAGTTTATTTGGAGCGGGACGGGGAGAGACCCAGTACTTC. The full variable domain, rest sourced from reference TRBV28 and TRBJ2-5, is DVKVTQSSRYLVKRTGEKVFLECVQDMDHENMFWYRQDPGLGLRLIYFSYDVKMKEKGDIPEGYSVSREKKERFSLILESASTNQTSMYLCASSLFGAGRGETQYFGPGTRLLVL.

This clonotype was counted many times. The CDR3 sequence is CSARSGETQYF. In nucleotides, the CDR3 is TGCAGTGCTAGGAGTGGGGAGACCCAGTACTTC. This rearrangement joins TRBV20-1 to TRBJ2-5; D remains unclear. V was pared by 3 bases and J by 5 bases, with 7 bases between. In germline, CDR1 is DFQATT, CDR2 SNEGSKA (reference sequence). This CDR3 contains 11 residues.

This chain joins TRBV27 and TRBJ1-2; no reliable D call. The CDR3 runs to 13 residues. The V and J ends lost 6 bases and 2 bases respectively, with 10 bases between them. Germline assignment: CDR1 MNHEY and CDR2 SMNVEV (reference sequence). The CDR3 loop is CASRPLRNYGYTF. The CDR3, as DNA: TGTGCCAGCAGACCTCTTCGGAACTATGGCTACACCTTC.

This clonotype was counted a few times. This chain connects TRBV5-1 to TRBJ2-7, with D tentatively TRBD2 (5 bases). This CDR3 contains 15 residues. Trimming stripped 6 bases from V and 3 bases from J, with 19 bases between. The germline V gene has CDR1 SGHRS and CDR2 YFSETQ. The CDR3 DNA reads as TGCGCCAGCAACCCGTCCCCGGGATTCCTCTACGAGCAGTACTTC. Its translation: CASNPSPGFLYEQYF.

The V gene is TRBV29-1, the J gene TRBJ1-2; possibly TRBD1 for D (5 bases). CDR1 is SQVTM, CDR2 ANQGSEA, per germline. The CDR3 is made up of 18 amino acids. V lost 0 bases and J lost 0, with 20 bases in between. Here the CDR3 reads CSVEDPKDTAAPNYGYTF. The CDR3 nucleotides read TGCAGCGTTGAAGATCCGAAGGACACCGCGGCCCCTAACTATGGCTACACCTTC.

The chain couples TRBV29-1 to TRBJ2-7, with TRBD1 identical over 9 bases. CDR1 and CDR2 from the germline V gene are SQVTM and ANQGSEA. The CDR3 is made up of 14 amino acids. The trim removed 5 bases at V and 2 bases at J, leaving 7 bases unmatched. The CDR3 DNA reads as TGCAGCGTTCCAACAGGGGGCCCGACCTACGAGCAGTACTTC. This encodes CSVPTGGPTYEQYF.

The J gene is TRBJ2-1, the V gene TRBV6-1; D possibly corresponds to TRBD2 (6 bases). Germline CDR1 MNHNS, CDR2 SASEGT. Trimming left V 10 bases short and J 9 bases short, with 13 bases between. The CDR3 sequence is 11 residues long. The CDR3 loop is CAIRLEGEQFF. The CDR3 nucleotides are TGTGCCATCAGACTGGAGGGTGAGCAGTTCTTC.

This clonotype was picked up a small number of times. The chain carries TRBV20-1 and TRBJ1-5; TRBD1 matches at 9 bases. Trimming cost V 4 bases and J 5 bases; bases outside gene matches: 12. Germline-derived CDR1 and CDR2 are DFQATT and SNEGSKA (reference sequence). The length of the CDR3 is 16 residues. CDR3 loop: CSATNPDRGFYQPQHF. CDR3 nucleotides: TGCAGTGCTACTAATCCGGACAGGGGATTTTATCAGCCCCAGCATTTT.

The V and J genes are TRBV20-1 and TRBJ2-3; no reliable D call. The CDR3 is 10 amino acids. Per germline, CDR1 DFQATT and CDR2 SNEGSKA (reference sequence). Trimming took off 5 bases at V and 8 bases at J, with 8 bases between the two ends. The CDR3 reads CSAVVATQYF. The DNA for the CDR3 is TGCAGTGCTGTAGTAGCTACGCAGTATTTT.

This chain joins TRBV4-1 and TRBJ1-1; D call uncertain. This CDR3 is built from 13 residues. Trimming stripped 3 bases from V and 7 bases from J, with 12 bases between. Germline CDR1 MGHRA, CDR2 YSYEKL. DNA of the CDR3: TGCGCCAGCAGCCAGGGCCCGGTGGTTGAAGCTTTCTTT. Protein product: CASSQGPVVEAFF.

The sample holds many counts of this clonotype. The chain is built from TRBV5-1 and TRBJ1-4; perhaps TRBD1 as D (6 bases). Per the germline V gene, CDR1 is SGHRS and CDR2 is YFSETQ. There are 18 residues in the CDR3. V dropped 3 bases and J dropped 0 bases, with 18 bases sitting between them. Here the CDR3 DNA reads TGCGCCAGCAGCTCCATGGACAGCACTACGACAACTAATGAAAAACTGTTTTTT. The encoded protein is CASSSMDSTTTTNEKLFF.

This clonotype was counted once. The chain recombines TRBV5-1 with TRBJ2-2; D may be TRBD1 or TRBD2 (6 bases each). The CDR3 extends over 14 amino acids. V dropped 5 bases and J dropped 5 bases, with 13 bases sitting between them. Germline V gene data show CDR1 as SGHRS and CDR2 as YFSETQ. CDR3 nucleotides: TGCGCCAGCAGTAAGGGGGGCGATACCGGGGAGCTGTTTTTT. As protein: CASSKGGDTGELFF.

This clonotype turned up a few times. The gene calls are TRBV4-2 and TRBJ2-7, with 7 bases fitting TRBD1. Germline V lookup: CDR1 LGHNA, CDR2 YNFKEQ. The length of the CDR3 is 15 residues. The ends lost 3 bases at V and 2 bases at J; junction bases unmatched: 7. The CDR3 sequence is CASSHNRGFAYEQYF. The CDR3 bases are TGTGCCAGCAGCCATAACAGGGGATTCGCCTACGAGCAGTACTTC.

This chain uses TRBV12-3 or TRBV12-4 with TRBJ2-3; D might be TRBD2 (6 bases). The ends were cut back, 6 bases at V and 0 bases at J, with 13 bases in the middle. The CDR3 is 15 residues long. The CDR3 sequence: CASRKTGTSTDTQYF. The CDR3, as DNA: TGTGCCAGCAGAAAAACCGGGACTAGCACAGATACGCAGTATTTT.

In its sample, this clonotype was seen many times. J is TRBJ2-1 and V is TRBV12-3 or TRBV12-4, with D possibly being TRBD1 (5 bases). The length of the CDR3 is 16 residues. V was cut by 3 bases and J by 2 bases, with 14 bases left in between. The CDR3 DNA follows: TGTGCCAGCAGTTTGCGTGCAGGGATCACCTACAATGAGCAGTTCTTC. This sequence encodes CASSLRAGITYNEQFF.

This clonotype has only a few counts. This chain uses TRBV24-1 with TRBJ2-5; 8 bases fit TRBD2. V was clipped by 2 bases and J by 5 bases; unmatched bases: 15. CDR1 and CDR2 from the germline V gene are KGHDR and SFDVKD. The CDR3 has 18 residues. CDR3: CATSDSRVSGNPWETQYF. The CDR3 DNA is TGTGCCACCAGTGATTCCCGGGTTAGCGGGAACCCCTGGGAGACCCAGTACTTC.

This clonotype occurred a few times. V and J are TRBV7-9 and TRBJ2-3, with D unresolved. Trimming shortened V by 2 bases and J by 4 bases, and 10 bases separated the two germline ends. The CDR3 runs 14 residues. Germline V gene data show CDR1 as SEHNR and CDR2 as FQNEAQ (reference sequence). The CDR3 DNA is TGTGCCAGCAGCTTATTAGGTCAAGCAGATACGCAGTATTTT. Translation: CASSLLGQADTQYF.

This clonotype was recorded a few times. The J gene is TRBJ2-4, the V gene TRBV4-3, with 8 bases identical to TRBD1. CDR1 is LGHNA and CDR2 is YSLEER in the germline V gene. The CDR3 has 14 residues. The V and J ends lost 3 bases and 6 bases, in that order; junction bases with no gene match: 4. The CDR3 loop reads CASSHLGQGNIQYF. The CDR3 DNA sequence: TGCGCCAGCAGCCACCTTGGACAGGGAAACATTCAGTACTTC.

This clonotype was seen ten or more times. The J gene is TRBJ1-5, the V gene TRBV7-2; D gene unclear. V was pared by 0 bases and J by 0 bases, with 6 bases between. Germline V gene lookup returns CDR1 SGHTA and CDR2 FQGNSA. This CDR3 is built from 15 residues. DNA of the CDR3: TGTGCCAGCAGCTTAGCTCCGGGTAGCAATCAGCCCCAGCATTTT. Translation: CASSLAPGSNQPQHF.

The rearrangement joins TRBV5-1 to TRBJ2-7; TRBD1 matches 9 bases. V was pared by 4 bases and J by 5 bases, with 13 bases of the junction left unmatched. CDR3 length: 16 residues. The germline V gene encodes CDR1 SGHRS and CDR2 YFSETQ. CDR3 DNA: TGCGCCAGCAGCATACAACCCGGGACAGGGATACACGAGCAGTACTTC. Translated: CASSIQPGTGIHEQYF.

This clonotype was detected only a few times. The chain is built from TRBV4-3 and TRBJ2-5; tentative D call: TRBD1 (7 bases). Germline loops: CDR1 LGHNA, CDR2 YSLEER. The CDR3 is 16 amino acids. V lost 0 bases and J 4 bases, leaving 15 bases between the germline ends. In DNA, the CDR3 is TGCGCCAGCAGCCAAGATATGACAGGGAGGATAGAGACCCAGTACTTC. As protein: CASSQDMTGRIETQYF.

This clonotype has only a few counts. The gene calls are TRBV27 and TRBJ2-1, with 9 bases fitting TRBD1. Germline lookup yields CDR1 MNHEY and CDR2 SMNVEV (reference sequence). The CDR3 length is 15 residues. J gave up 7 bases and V 5 bases, and 9 bases lay outside the gene matches. The DNA of the CDR3 is TGTGCCAGCAGTCCGGACAGGGGTCTGCGTAATGAGCAGTTCTTC. It is translated as CASSPDRGLRNEQFF.